The 30 T cell receptor beta chains below come from one sample, sequenced in a study of early T cells in non-severe SARS-CoV-2 infection. TCRdb itself ran the 5' RACE reads through MiXCR, one entry per CDR3 protein. This table has approximately 66,000 distinct CDR3 sequences, around 13% appearing once. The material sequenced was whole blood. Receptor source: an adult who was a healthcare worker with PCR-confirmed SARS-CoV-2 infection or an uninfected control (not recorded which).

In this sample, this clonotype turned up a few times. V usage is TRBV7-9 and J usage is TRBJ2-1; 7 bases fit TRBD2. CDR3 length equals 17 residues. CDR1 and CDR2 (germline): SEHNR, FQNEAQ (reference sequence). Trimming took 1 base from V and 0 from J; bases not matched to a gene: 6. CDR3 nucleotide sequence: TGTGCCAGCAGCTTAGTGAGCGGGGCGAGCTCCTACAATGAGCAGTTCTTC. Protein product: CASSLVSGASSYNEQFF.

This clonotype showed up many times. The V and J genes are TRBV18 and TRBJ2-1; 8 positions agree with TRBD1. Germline CDR1 reads KGHSH; CDR2 reads LQKENI. There are 15 residues in the CDR3. Germline trimming cut 3 bases from V and 7 bases from J; bases unmatched to any gene: 8. The CDR3 DNA is TGTGCCAGCTCACCCAGCCAGGGGGCTATAAATGAGCAGTTCTTC. It specifies CASSPSQGAINEQFF.

This clonotype was recorded a few times. This chain joins TRBV20-1 and TRBJ2-7; 7 positions match TRBD2. The CDR3 runs 14 residues. The junction had 5 bases not matched to a gene; V was cut back by 1 base and J by 2 bases. Germline V CDR1 and CDR2: DFQATT, SNEGSKA (reference sequence). The CDR3 DNA reads TGCAGTGCTAGAGGGATAGGGACTACCTACGAGCAGTACTTC. Translated, it gives CSARGIGTTYEQYF.

There are many counts of this clonotype. The J gene is TRBJ2-1, the V gene TRBV18; D gene unclear. V dropped 1 base and J dropped 4 bases, with 14 bases sitting between them. The CDR3 length is 16 residues. The germline gives CDR1 KGHSH, CDR2 LQKENI. This chain's CDR3 is CASSPLSSLGYNEQFF. CDR3 coding DNA: TGTGCCAGCTCACCACTATCCAGTCTGGGGTACAATGAGCAGTTCTTC. The full variable domain, rest sourced from reference TRBV18 and TRBJ2-1, is NAGVMQNPRHLVRRRGQEARLRCSPMKGHSHVYWYRQLPEEGLKFMVYLQKENIIDESGMPKERFSAEFPKEGPSILRIQQVVRGDSAAYFCASSPLSSLGYNEQFFGPGTRLTVL.

The chain couples TRBV30 to TRBJ1-2; D perhaps matches TRBD1 (5 bases). The germline V gene encodes CDR1 GTSNPN and CDR2 SVGIG (reference sequence). CDR3 size: 16 residues. Trimming took off 1 base at V and 0 bases at J, with 15 bases between the two ends. This CDR3 reads CAWSASRDSTNYGYTF. CDR3 bases: TGTGCCTGGAGTGCTTCCCGGGACTCTACTAACTATGGCTACACCTTC.

This chain uses TRBV18 with TRBJ1-1, with D possibly being TRBD1 (5 bases). Deletions cut 4 bases from V and 1 base from J, with 13 bases between. Germline CDR1 is KGHSH and CDR2 is LQKENI. The CDR3 runs to 15 residues. CDR3 in amino acids: CASSLLDSQNTEAFF. CDR3 DNA sequence: TGTGCCAGCTCACTTTTAGACAGCCAGAACACTGAAGCTTTCTTT.

This clonotype has at least ten counts. V is TRBV10-1 and J is TRBJ2-1, with TRBD2 matching over 9 bases. Trimming cost V 7 bases and J 7 bases; bases outside gene matches: 14. Looked up from germline, CDR1 is WNHNN and CDR2 is SYGVQD (reference sequence). The CDR3 has 16 residues. CDR3 coding DNA: TGCGCCAGCACCCCCCATGGGGCTAGCGGGACGAATGAGCAGTTCTTC. Its translation: CASTPHGASGTNEQFF.

This clonotype came up many times. The genes are TRBV20-1 and TRBJ1-6; D is undetermined. Germline lookup yields CDR1 DFQATT and CDR2 SNEGSKA (reference sequence). There are 12 residues in the CDR3. The V end was cut by 0 bases, the J end by 9 bases, with 6 bases between. The CDR3 coding sequence is TGCAGTGCTAGAGATCGGACTTCACCCCTCCACTTT. It yields the protein CSARDRTSPLHF.

This chain uses TRBV11-2 with TRBJ2-5; no reliable D call. CDR3 length: 15 amino acids. V was clipped by 5 bases and J by 1 base, with 14 bases between them. Germline V gene lookup returns CDR1 SGHAT and CDR2 FQNNGV. CDR3 loop: CASSRKPDGQETQYF. The CDR3 DNA is TGTGCCAGCAGCAGAAAACCGGACGGCCAAGAGACCCAGTACTTC.

This clonotype was detected ten times or more. CDR3 amino acids: CASSTETGYGYTF. CDR3 bases: TGTGCCAGCAGCACGGAAACAGGGTATGGCTACACCTTC. The genes are TRBV5-5 and TRBJ1-2; possibly TRBD1 for D (6 bases). CDR1 and CDR2 from the germline V gene are SGHKS and YYEKEE (reference sequence). The CDR3 sequence is 13 residues long. Trimming shortened V by 4 bases and J by 5 bases, and 12 bases separated the two germline ends.

This clonotype was counted between two and nine times. This chain joins TRBV5-1 and TRBJ2-7; tentatively, D is TRBD1 (5 bases). This CDR3 has 13 residues. The germline V gene has CDR1 SGHRS and CDR2 YFSETQ. The V end was cut by 7 bases, the J end by 2 bases, with 13 bases between. The CDR3 spells CASGHEGAYEQYF. CDR3 DNA sequence: TGCGCCAGCGGACACGAAGGGGCCTACGAGCAGTACTTC.

V is TRBV28 and J is TRBJ2-7; no clear D. The germline V gene encodes CDR1 MDHEN and CDR2 SYDVKM. This CDR3 has 13 residues. V was clipped by 8 bases and J by 5 bases, with 16 bases between them. The CDR3 is CASSPADLHEQYF. The CDR3, as DNA: TGTGCCAGCTCCCCGGCGGACCTCCACGAGCAGTACTTC.

The gene calls are TRBV6-2 or TRBV6-3 and TRBJ1-1, with D possibly being TRBD1 (5 bases). V shed 0 bases and J shed 5 bases, with 7 bases lying between them. This CDR3 is 13 amino acids long. CDR1 is MNHEY and CDR2 is SVGEGT in the germline V gene. In DNA form, the CDR3 reads TGTGCCAGCAGTTACTCGGGGGAAACTGAAGCTTTCTTT. The encoded protein is CASSYSGETEAFF.

This clonotype has only a few counts. The V gene is TRBV4-2, the J gene TRBJ2-2; D is possibly TRBD2 (6 bases). The CDR3 is 13 amino acids. Looked up from germline, CDR1 is LGHNA and CDR2 is YNFKEQ. Trimming stripped 2 bases from V and 7 bases from J, with 8 bases between. The DNA of the CDR3 is TGTGCCAGCAGCCAAAGGGAGGTCGGGGAGCTGTTTTTT. This gives the protein CASSQREVGELFF.

At least ten counts were recorded for this clonotype. The rearrangement links TRBV29-1 to TRBJ2-3; possible D gene TRBD2, 7 bases. Germline CDR1 is SQVTM and CDR2 is ANQGSEA. CDR3 length: 16 residues. The ends were cut back, 6 bases at V and 1 base at J, with 20 bases in the middle. The DNA of the CDR3 is TGCAGCGTCGGATACAGGGACGGGAGGCGCACAGATACGCAGTATTTT. Its translation is CSVGYRDGRRTDTQYF.

This chain connects TRBV3-1 to TRBJ1-6; TRBD1 agrees at 8 bases. There are 14 residues in the CDR3. The germline V gene encodes CDR1 LGHDT and CDR2 YNNKEL (reference sequence). The trim removed 5 bases at V and 7 bases at J, leaving 4 bases unmatched. The DNA of the CDR3 is TGTGCCAGCAGCGACAGGGGCAGGAATTCACCCCTCCACTTT. It yields the protein CASSDRGRNSPLHF.

This clonotype was counted many times. The chain recombines TRBV28 with TRBJ1-5; TRBD1 is a possible D gene (6 bases). V lost 7 bases, J lost 6 bases, and 16 bases lay in between. Germline CDR1 is MDHEN and CDR2 is SYDVKM. This CDR3 comprises 14 residues. The CDR3 protein is CASIPGGPGQPQHF. The DNA of the CDR3 is TGTGCCAGCATCCCCGGGGGCCCCGGTCAGCCCCAGCATTTT.

In this sample, this clonotype turned up a few times. This chain uses TRBV28 with TRBJ2-3, with D perhaps TRBD2 (6 bases). CDR1 is MDHEN, CDR2 SYDVKM, per germline. The CDR3 has 16 residues. The ends were cut back, 2 bases at V and 4 bases at J, with 16 bases in the middle. CDR3 sequence reads: CASSLRDLQSADTQYF. The CDR3 DNA is TGTGCCAGCAGTTTAAGGGACTTGCAATCGGCAGATACGCAGTATTTT.

Turning to this clonotype: A much larger clonotype is one base distant, so this may be a read error. Because the CDR3 is missing its conserved closing phenylalanine or tryptophan, this is likely a read error. This chain uses TRBV3-1 with TRBJ2-7; D remains unclear. The CDR3 loop spans 13 amino acids. The V end lost 0 bases, the J end lost 7 bases, and 10 bases lay between the germline ends. Looked up from germline, CDR1 is LGHDT and CDR2 is YNNKEL (reference sequence). CDR3 amino acids: CASSQETFGEQYI. The CDR3 DNA reads as TGTGCCAGCAGCCAAGAAACCTTTGGTGAGCAGTACATC.

This rearrangement joins TRBV14 to TRBJ2-7, with D perhaps TRBD1 (6 bases). The V gene lost 1 base and the J gene lost 7 bases, with 11 bases spanning the gap. Germline loops: CDR1 SGHDN, CDR2 FVKESK. The CDR3 is made up of 13 amino acids. The DNA of the CDR3 is TGTGCCAGCAGCCAAGTGGGGGCGGAGGAGCAGTACTTC. Protein product: CASSQVGAEEQYF.

This clonotype has just a few counts. This rearrangement joins TRBV12-3 or TRBV12-4 to TRBJ1-1; unclear D gene. The CDR3 consists of 13 residues. V lost 4 bases and J lost 3, with 9 bases in between. In DNA form, the CDR3 reads TGTGCCAGCAGTTGGGCCCGGGACACTGAAGCTTTCTTT. It codes for CASSWARDTEAFF.

This clonotype was recorded at least ten times. The chain recombines TRBV12-3 or TRBV12-4 with TRBJ2-7, with a possible D match to TRBD2 (6 bases). The ends were cut back, 3 bases at V and 3 bases at J, with 9 bases in the middle. This CDR3 contains 13 residues. Here the CDR3 reads CASSFGTRYEQYF. DNA for the CDR3: TGTGCCAGCAGTTTTGGGACTCGCTACGAGCAGTACTTC.

This clonotype was counted at least ten times. The chain uses TRBV5-4 and TRBJ2-3; 9 bases match TRBD2. The CDR3 sequence is 15 residues long. The V gene's germline CDR1 is SGHNT and CDR2 YYREEE (reference sequence). Germline trimming cut 3 bases from V and 3 bases from J; bases unmatched to any gene: 5. DNA for the CDR3: TGTGCCAGCAGCTGGGGGACTAGCAGGACAGATACGCAGTATTTT. It encodes CASSWGTSRTDTQYF. Full variable domain (missing parts from reference TRBV5-4 and TRBJ2-3): ETGVTQSPTHLIKTRGQQVTLRCSSQSGHNTVSWYQQALGQGPQFIFQYYREEENGRGNFPPRFSGLQFPNYSSELNVNALELDDSALYLCASSWGTSRTDTQYFGPGTRLTVL.

In this sample, this clonotype turned up a few times. The gene calls are TRBV6-1 and TRBJ1-5, with 8 bases that match TRBD1. This CDR3 is built from 14 residues. V lost 6 bases, J lost 3 bases, and 4 bases stayed unmatched. Germline V lookup: CDR1 MNHNS, CDR2 SASEGT. The CDR3 is CASRWTGNNQPQHF. Here the CDR3 DNA reads TGTGCCAGCAGGTGGACAGGGAACAATCAGCCCCAGCATTTT.

This chain joins TRBV30 and TRBJ1-1; D unresolved. Trimming took off 5 bases at V and 1 base at J, with 8 bases between the two ends. The CDR3 runs 12 residues. CDR1 is GTSNPN, CDR2 SVGIG, per germline (reference sequence). The CDR3 sequence is CAWRLGNTEAFF. CDR3 DNA: TGTGCCTGGCGGTTAGGGAACACTGAAGCTTTCTTT.

The CDR3 protein is CASSGTESWGNAFF. CDR3 nucleotide sequence: TGCGCCAGCAGTGGAACCGAATCATGGGGTAACGCTTTCTTT. The chain joins TRBV10-2 to TRBJ1-1; D unresolved. This CDR3 spans 14 amino acids. Germline CDR1 and CDR2: WSHSY and SAAADI. V was shortened by 4 bases and J by 11 bases, with 20 bases between the two germline ends.

The V call is TRBV5-4, the J call TRBJ2-4; 9 bases agree with TRBD1. CDR1 is SGHNT and CDR2 is YYREEE in the germline V gene (reference sequence). This CDR3 is 14 amino acids long. The J segment lost 7 bases and the V segment lost 2 bases, leaving 4 bases of the junction unmatched. The CDR3 loop is CASSLTGGENIQYF. CDR3 nucleotide sequence: TGTGCCAGCAGCTTAACAGGGGGCGAGAACATTCAGTACTTC.

This clonotype turned up a few times. The gene calls are TRBV29-1 and TRBJ1-1; 8 positions agree with TRBD1. Trimming cost V 4 bases and J 4 bases; bases outside gene matches: 17. The germline V gene has CDR1 SQVTM and CDR2 ANQGSEA. The CDR3 is 17 residues long. The CDR3 protein is CSVGPSAPGGSSTEAFF. CDR3 coding DNA: TGCAGCGTTGGGCCCTCCGCCCCAGGGGGCTCGAGCACTGAAGCTTTCTTT.

There are many counts of this clonotype. This chain connects TRBV2 to TRBJ1-5; D not resolved. The length of the CDR3 is 15 residues. Trimming removed 6 bases from V and 1 base from J, with 13 bases in between. Looked up from germline, CDR1 is SNHLY and CDR2 is FYNNEI. DNA for the CDR3: TGTGCCAGCAGCGAAATCGGACGGAGCAATCAGCCCCAGCATTTT. As protein: CASSEIGRSNQPQHF.

This chain uses TRBV7-8 with TRBJ2-2; no reliable D call. Trimming pared 5 bases from V and 1 base from J, leaving 14 bases between. The CDR3 is 16 amino acids. Germline lookup yields CDR1 SGHVS and CDR2 FQNEAQ. The CDR3 is CASSPTVPGNTGELFF. In nucleotides, the CDR3 is TGTGCCAGCAGCCCGACGGTCCCGGGGAACACCGGGGAGCTGTTTTTT.